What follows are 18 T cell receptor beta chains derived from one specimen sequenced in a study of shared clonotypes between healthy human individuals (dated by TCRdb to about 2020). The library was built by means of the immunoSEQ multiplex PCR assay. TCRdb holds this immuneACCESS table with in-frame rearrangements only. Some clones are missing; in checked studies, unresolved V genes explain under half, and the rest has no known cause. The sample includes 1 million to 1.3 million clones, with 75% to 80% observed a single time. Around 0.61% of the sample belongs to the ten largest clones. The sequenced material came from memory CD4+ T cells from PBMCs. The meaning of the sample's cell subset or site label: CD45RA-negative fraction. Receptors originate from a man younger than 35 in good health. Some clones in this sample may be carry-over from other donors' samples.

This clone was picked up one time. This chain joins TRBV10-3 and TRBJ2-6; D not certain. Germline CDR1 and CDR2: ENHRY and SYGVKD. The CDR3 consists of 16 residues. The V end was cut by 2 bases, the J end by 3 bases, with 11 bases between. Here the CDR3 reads CAISEQKGGGANVLTF. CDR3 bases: TGTGCCATCAGTGAGCAAAAGGGCGGTGGGGCCAACGTCCTGACTTTC.

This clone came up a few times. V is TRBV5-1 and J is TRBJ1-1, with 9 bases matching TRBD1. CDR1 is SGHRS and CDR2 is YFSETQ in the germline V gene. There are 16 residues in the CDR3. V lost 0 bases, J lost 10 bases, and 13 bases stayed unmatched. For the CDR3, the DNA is TGCGCCAGCAGCTTGGCCTATGGGACAGGGATCGACCTAGCTTTCTTT. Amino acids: CASSLAYGTGIDLAFF.

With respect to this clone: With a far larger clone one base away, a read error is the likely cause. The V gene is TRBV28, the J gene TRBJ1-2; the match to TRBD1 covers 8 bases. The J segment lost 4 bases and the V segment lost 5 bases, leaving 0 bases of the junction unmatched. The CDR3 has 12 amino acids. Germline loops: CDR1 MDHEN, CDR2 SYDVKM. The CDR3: CASSTGGYGYTF. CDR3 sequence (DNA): TGTGCCAGCAGTACAGGGGGCTATGGCTACACCTTC.

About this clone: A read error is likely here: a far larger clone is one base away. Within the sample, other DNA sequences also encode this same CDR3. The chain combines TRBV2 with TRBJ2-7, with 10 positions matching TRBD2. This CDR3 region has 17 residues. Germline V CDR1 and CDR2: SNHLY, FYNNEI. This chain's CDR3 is CASTPFRPGTSAPEQYF. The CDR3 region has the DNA TGTGCTAGTACCCCTTTTAGACCCGGGACTAGCGCCCCCGAGCAGTACTTC.

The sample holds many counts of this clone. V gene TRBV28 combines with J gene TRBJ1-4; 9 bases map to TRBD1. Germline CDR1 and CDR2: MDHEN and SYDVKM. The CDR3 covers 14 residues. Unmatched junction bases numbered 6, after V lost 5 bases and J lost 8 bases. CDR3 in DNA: TGTGCCAGCAGTAGTGGGACAGGGAAAGAAAAACTGTTTTTT. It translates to CASSSGTGKEKLFF.

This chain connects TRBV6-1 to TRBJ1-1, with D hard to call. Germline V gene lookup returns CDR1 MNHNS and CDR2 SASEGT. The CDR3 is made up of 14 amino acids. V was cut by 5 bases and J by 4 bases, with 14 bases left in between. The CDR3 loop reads CASSRRDTGTEAFF. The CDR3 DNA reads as TGTGCCAGCAGTCGACGGGATACGGGCACTGAAGCTTTCTTT.

CDR3 in amino acids: CASSLSPAQSSGNTIYF. CDR3 DNA sequence: TGCGCCAGCAGCTTGAGCCCGGCTCAAAGCTCTGGAAACACCATATATTTT. The chain couples TRBV5-1 to TRBJ1-3; D unclear. CDR1 and CDR2 (germline): SGHRS, YFSETQ. V shed 1 base and J shed 0 bases, with 14 bases lying between them. The CDR3 has 17 residues.

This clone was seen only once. The CDR3 bases are TGCGCCAGCAGCTTGGGGGCAGGGGTGTCCTACGAGCAGTACTTC. Protein: CASSLGAGVSYEQYF. J is TRBJ2-7 and V is TRBV5-1; TRBD1 is a possible D gene (6 bases). The CDR3 length is 15 residues. The germline V gene has CDR1 SGHRS and CDR2 YFSETQ. The ends were cut back, 0 bases at V and 1 base at J, with 11 bases in the middle.

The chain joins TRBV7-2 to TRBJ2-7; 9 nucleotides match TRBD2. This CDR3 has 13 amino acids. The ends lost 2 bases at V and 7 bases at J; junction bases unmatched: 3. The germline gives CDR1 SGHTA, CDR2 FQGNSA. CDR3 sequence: CASSLLLAGEQYF. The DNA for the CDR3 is TGTGCCAGCAGCTTACTGCTAGCGGGAGAGCAGTACTTC.

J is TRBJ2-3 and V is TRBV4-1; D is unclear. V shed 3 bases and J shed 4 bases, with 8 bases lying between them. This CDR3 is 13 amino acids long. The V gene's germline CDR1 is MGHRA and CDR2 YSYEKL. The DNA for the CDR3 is TGCGCCAGCAGCCAGGCCGCGTCAGATACGCAGTATTTT. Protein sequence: CASSQAASDTQYF.

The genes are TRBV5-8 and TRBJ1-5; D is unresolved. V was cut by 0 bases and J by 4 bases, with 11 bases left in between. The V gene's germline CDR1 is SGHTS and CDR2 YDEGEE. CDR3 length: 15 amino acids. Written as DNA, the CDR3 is TGTGCCAGCAGCTTGGGTTTTACGGGGAATCAGCCCCAGCATTTT. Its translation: CASSLGFTGNQPQHF. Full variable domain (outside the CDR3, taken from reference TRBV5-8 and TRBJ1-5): EAGVTQSPTHLIKTRGQQATLRCSPISGHTSVYWYQQALGLGLQFLLWYDEGEERNRGNFPPRFSGRQFPNYSSELNVNALELEDSALYLCASSLGFTGNQPQHFGDGTRLSIL.

The CDR3 reads CASRSGTLSSYEQYF. The CDR3, as DNA: TGTGCCAGCAGGTCCGGGACCCTTAGCTCCTACGAGCAGTACTTC. The J gene is TRBJ2-7, the V gene TRBV5-4; TRBD1 or TRBD2 may be the D gene (5 bases each). The V end was cut by 5 bases, the J end by 0 bases, with 15 bases between. The germline V gene has CDR1 SGHNT and CDR2 YYREEE (reference sequence). The CDR3 contains 15 residues. Drawing the rest from reference TRBV5-4 and TRBJ2-7, the complete variable domain is ETGVTQSPTHLIKTRGQQVTLRCSSQSGHNTVSWYQQALGQGPQFIFQYYREEENGRGNFPPRFSGLQFPNYSSELNVNALELDDSALYLCASRSGTLSSYEQYFGPGTRLTVT.

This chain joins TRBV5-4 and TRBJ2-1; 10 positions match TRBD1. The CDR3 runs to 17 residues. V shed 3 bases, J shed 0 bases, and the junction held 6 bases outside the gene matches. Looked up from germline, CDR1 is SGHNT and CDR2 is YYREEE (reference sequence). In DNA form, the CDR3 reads TGTGCCAGCAGCTCTGACAGGGGGCCGAGCTCCTACAATGAGCAGTTCTTC. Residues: CASSSDRGPSSYNEQFF.

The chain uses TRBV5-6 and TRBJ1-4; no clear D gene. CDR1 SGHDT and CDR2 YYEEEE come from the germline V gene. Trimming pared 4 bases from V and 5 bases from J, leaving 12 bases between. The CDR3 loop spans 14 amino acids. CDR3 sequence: CASSPRLGNEKLFF. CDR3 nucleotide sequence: TGTGCCAGCAGCCCCCGTCTGGGGAATGAAAAACTGTTTTTT.

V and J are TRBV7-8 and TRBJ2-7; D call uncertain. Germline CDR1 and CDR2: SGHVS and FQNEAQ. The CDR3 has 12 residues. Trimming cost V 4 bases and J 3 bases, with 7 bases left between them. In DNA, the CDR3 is TGTGCCAGCAGCTCCGCCTACTACGAGCAGTACTTC. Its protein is CASSSAYYEQYF.

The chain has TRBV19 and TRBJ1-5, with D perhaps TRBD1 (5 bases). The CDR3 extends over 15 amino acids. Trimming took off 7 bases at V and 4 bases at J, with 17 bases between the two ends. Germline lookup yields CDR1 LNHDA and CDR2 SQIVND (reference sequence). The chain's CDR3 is CASIPDGRANQPQHF. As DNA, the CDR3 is TGTGCCAGTATTCCGGACGGCAGGGCTAATCAGCCCCAGCATTTT.

For the CDR3, the DNA is TGTGCCAGCAGCTTAGATGGGACGGGCCAGCCCCAGCATTTT. Translated: CASSLDGTGQPQHF. V and J are TRBV7-2 and TRBJ1-5; D possibly corresponds to TRBD1 (5 bases). The CDR3 sequence is 14 residues long. V was clipped by 1 base and J by 7 bases, with 11 bases between them. Germline V gives CDR1 SGHTA, CDR2 FQGNSA.

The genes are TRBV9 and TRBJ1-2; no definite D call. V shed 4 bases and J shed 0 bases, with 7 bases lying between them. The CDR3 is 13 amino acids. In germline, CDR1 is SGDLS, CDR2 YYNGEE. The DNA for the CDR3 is TGTGCCAGCAGCCCCACAACTAACTATGGCTACACCTTC. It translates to CASSPTTNYGYTF.